This T cell receptor beta chain was identified in a study of vaccination and CD4 T cells after COVID-19. This clonotype was found a few times. Its target is not known. The study sequenced cultured CD4+ T cell DNA using the Oncomine TCR Beta short-read assay. MiXCR, applied by TCRdb to the PCR reads, yields one record per CDR3 protein. The sample lists more than 8,000 distinct CDR3 sequences, around 49% seen once, with almost 40% in the top ten. This CDR3 is built from 15 residues. The sample's treatment: roughly ten-day PBMC culture with coronavirus spike peptide pools or control peptides (ViraFEST assay).

V gene TRBV21-1 combines with J gene TRBJ1-6. TRBV21-1 constitutes a pseudogene. Sequenced sample: CD4+ T cells from blood, cultured in vitro. The TCR originated in a human donor who had recovered from COVID-19. The CDR3 is CASSKETWGNSPLHF. The CDR3 DNA reads as TGTGCCAGCAGCAAAGAAACCTGGGGTAATTCACCCCTCCACTTT.